Below are 18 T cell receptor beta chains sequenced from a single sample in a study of T cell responses to AZD1222 COVID-19 vaccine. Assay: immunoSEQ multiplex PCR; the TCRdb copy retains only in-frame clones and omits some. The sample carries about 270,000 clones, around 93% recorded once. The sequenced sample was peripheral blood, obtained 28 days after the second AZD1222 dose. The source of these receptors is an adult who received the AZD1222 COVID-19 vaccine.

The chain combines TRBV24-1 with TRBJ1-5, with D perhaps TRBD1 (5 bases). Per the germline V gene, CDR1 is KGHDR and CDR2 is SFDVKD. The CDR3 runs to 16 residues. Trimming took off 4 bases at V and 1 base at J, with 13 bases between the two ends. CDR3 loop: CATSEDSSFSNQPQHF. The CDR3 DNA reads TGTGCCACCAGTGAAGACAGTTCCTTCAGCAATCAGCCCCAGCATTTT.

This chain joins TRBV15 and TRBJ1-6, with D perhaps matching TRBD1 (6 bases). This CDR3 has 13 amino acids. The germline V gene encodes CDR1 LNHNV and CDR2 YYDKDF (reference sequence). V gave up 3 bases and J gave up 8 bases, with 8 bases separating them. The CDR3 is CATSRKGDSPLHF. The CDR3 DNA reads TGTGCCACCAGCAGGAAGGGGGATTCACCCCTCCACTTT. The complete variable domain, with remaining parts taken from reference TRBV15 and TRBJ1-6, reads DAMVIQNPRYQVTQFGKPVTLSCSQTLNHNVMYWYQQKSSQAPKLLFHYYDKDFNNEADTPDNFQSRRPNTSFCFLDIRSPGLGDTAMYLCATSRKGDSPLHFGNGTRLTVT.

J is TRBJ2-7 and V is TRBV21-1; TRBD2, as called in the table, went unchecked against the DNA. TRBV21-1 is assigned pseudogene status. The CDR3 contains 17 residues. The DNA for the CDR3 is TGTGCCAGCAGCAACCGCTCGGTGGCGGGGGAAGACTACGAGCAGTACTTC. This gives the protein CASSNRSVAGEDYEQYF.

The chain links TRBV2 to TRBJ2-2, with unresolved D. V was cut by 5 bases and J by 4 bases, with 8 bases left in between. The CDR3 is 13 residues long. Germline V gene sequence: CDR1 SNHLY, CDR2 FYNNEI. CDR3: CASSSLPTGELFF. CDR3 bases: TGTGCCAGCAGTTCTCTACCCACCGGGGAGCTGTTTTTT.

The chain joins TRBV4-3 to TRBJ2-7; D might be TRBD1 or TRBD2, each matching 5 bases. The CDR3 extends over 15 amino acids. Germline lookup yields CDR1 LGHNA and CDR2 YSLEER. Trimming pared 0 bases from V and 5 bases from J, leaving 14 bases between. The CDR3 sequence: CASSQDYARENEQYF. In DNA, the CDR3 is TGCGCCAGCAGCCAAGATTACGCCAGGGAGAACGAGCAGTACTTC.

CDR3 nucleotide sequence: TGTGCCAGTAGTAAGGGGCACAGCAATCAGCCCCAGCATTTT. As protein: CASSKGHSNQPQHF. The V and J genes are TRBV19 and TRBJ1-5, with D perhaps matching TRBD1 (5 bases). With 4 bases removed from V and 1 base from J, the gap between germline ends came to 8 bases. Germline V gene sequence: CDR1 LNHDA, CDR2 SQIVND (reference sequence). The CDR3 is made up of 14 amino acids.

The chain joins TRBV19 to TRBJ2-5; 12 bases map to TRBD2. V lost 4 bases and J lost 5; bases outside the gene matches: 8. The CDR3 consists of 16 residues. Germline CDR1 reads LNHDA; CDR2 reads SQIVND (reference sequence). The CDR3 bases are TGTGCCAGTAGTAGCTACGGACTAGCGGGACGGGAGACCCAGTACTTC. As protein: CASSSYGLAGRETQYF.

The rearrangement joins TRBV7-9 to TRBJ2-7, with 10 bases lining up with TRBD2. The CDR3 spans 15 residues. V gave up 3 bases and J gave up 1 base; unmatched junction bases: 3. The germline gives CDR1 SEHNR, CDR2 FQNEAQ (reference sequence). The CDR3 DNA sequence: TGTGCCAGCAGCTTGCTTAGCGGGGGGTCCTACGAGCAGTACTTC. Protein sequence: CASSLLSGGSYEQYF.

This chain joins TRBV27 and TRBJ2-7; D not certain. V lost 1 base and J 0 bases, leaving 7 bases between the germline ends. The CDR3 totals 14 residues. Germline V gene data show CDR1 as MNHEY and CDR2 as SMNVEV (reference sequence). The CDR3 nucleotides are TGTGCCAGCAGTTTATACCACGGCTCCTACGAGCAGTACTTC. As protein: CASSLYHGSYEQYF.

The chain links TRBV9 to TRBJ2-7; D is unresolved. Germline CDR1 and CDR2: SGDLS and YYNGEE. The CDR3 runs to 15 residues. The V end was cut by 1 base, the J end by 2 bases, with 13 bases between. The CDR3 loop is CASSVRVGGPYEQYF. The CDR3 nucleotides are TGTGCCAGCAGCGTAAGAGTGGGCGGTCCCTACGAGCAGTACTTC.

This chain links TRBV28 with TRBJ2-5; D may correspond to TRBD1 or TRBD2 (5 bases each). The CDR3 is made up of 14 amino acids. Germline-derived CDR1 and CDR2 are MDHEN and SYDVKM. Trimming took 5 bases from V and 6 from J, leaving 16 bases between them. CDR3 sequence reads: CASSGDALIQTQYF. As DNA, the CDR3 is TGTGCCAGCAGTGGGGACGCCTTGATACAGACCCAGTACTTC.

This chain connects TRBV7-9 to TRBJ2-3, with 12 bases matching TRBD2. Trimming took 5 bases from V and 8 from J; bases not matched to a gene: 8. Germline lookup yields CDR1 SEHNR and CDR2 FQNEAQ (reference sequence). The CDR3 runs to 15 residues. CDR3 DNA sequence: TGTGCCAGCAGCCGTACTAGCGGGAGGTTAATTACGCAGTATTTT. Translation gives CASSRTSGRLITQYF.

The chain uses TRBV12-3 or TRBV12-4 and TRBJ2-4; D remains unclear. This CDR3 is built from 13 residues. V lost 4 bases and J 1 base, leaving 5 bases between the germline ends. The CDR3 bases are TGTGCCAGCAGTTCTGGGGCCAAAAACATTCAGTACTTC. Residues: CASSSGAKNIQYF.

J is TRBJ1-4 and V is TRBV6-2 or TRBV6-3, with D perhaps TRBD1 (5 bases). V was pared by 5 bases and J by 0 bases, with 13 bases between. Germline V gene data show CDR1 as MNHEY and CDR2 as SVGEGT. The CDR3 spans 16 residues. The DNA of the CDR3 is TGTGCCAGCAGTAAACAGGTGGGAGCAACTAATGAAAAACTGTTTTTT. Protein sequence: CASSKQVGATNEKLFF.

V is TRBV15 and J is TRBJ2-7; D remains ambiguous. The ends were cut back, 7 bases at V and 1 base at J, with 11 bases in the middle. Germline V gene sequence: CDR1 LNHNV, CDR2 YYDKDF (reference sequence). The CDR3 covers 13 residues. The CDR3 DNA reads as TGTGCCACCATGGGTCACCTATCCTACGAGCAGTACTTC. Its translation: CATMGHLSYEQYF.

The chain carries TRBV29-1 and TRBJ2-1; 8 bases align to TRBD2. This CDR3 has 15 amino acids. The V gene's germline CDR1 is SQVTM and CDR2 ANQGSEA. The trim removed 2 bases at V and 6 bases at J, leaving 9 bases unmatched. CDR3 protein: CSVEPRVAGRNEQFF. The CDR3 bases are TGCAGCGTTGAACCCCGAGTAGCGGGGCGCAATGAGCAGTTCTTC.

The gene calls are TRBV29-1 and TRBJ1-5; D is undetermined. The CDR3 consists of 14 residues. Germline V gene sequence: CDR1 SQVTM, CDR2 ANQGSEA. The V end lost 6 bases, the J end lost 2 bases, and 14 bases lay between the germline ends. CDR3 DNA: TGCAGCGTCAAGACCGGGGTTGGCAATCAGCCCCAGCATTTT. Protein product: CSVKTGVGNQPQHF.

The V and J genes are TRBV5-4 and TRBJ2-1, with 12 positions matching TRBD2. The trim removed 3 bases at V and 7 bases at J, leaving 5 bases unmatched. CDR3 length equals 15 residues. Germline V CDR1 and CDR2: SGHNT, YYREEE (reference sequence). Here the CDR3 reads CASSSGTSGWNEQFF. The CDR3 bases are TGTGCCAGCAGCTCCGGGACTAGCGGGTGGAATGAGCAGTTCTTC.